This record covers a single TCR beta chain. Trimming cost V 4 bases and J 6 bases; bases outside gene matches: 11. The V gene's germline CDR1 is KGHDR and CDR2 SFDVKD. CDR3 length: 16 amino acids. This record belongs to a study of blood T cell repertoires in COVID-19. Under the authors' procedure: It was from reference gene primer amplification that nucleated cell counts were estimated. The repertoire was sequenced with immunoSEQ multiplex PCR; TCRdb's copy has only in-frame clones and lacks some. For V, J and clone size, that table is used; D and trimming come from the DNA. The sample holds more than 250,000 clones; around 88% are singletons and the top ten take 1.5% to 2%.

What was sequenced was peripheral blood. This sequence joins TRBV24-1 and TRBJ2-1; TRBD1 agrees at 7 bases. This receptor was identified in a woman aged 45-60 years with acute or convalescent COVID-19. The CDR3 nucleotides read TGTGCCACCAGTGACGTGGACAGGTCTTCTATCAATGAGCAGTTCTTC. It encodes CATSDVDRSSINEQFF.